This TCR beta chain was captured in a study of blood T cell repertoires in COVID-19. This CDR3 spans 12 amino acids. Trimming shortened V by 9 bases and J by 10 bases, and 18 bases separated the two germline ends. Method: immunoSEQ multiplex PCR; TCRdb's copy keeps in-frame clones and lacks some. The sample consists of roughly 250,000 clones, around 88% of them appearing once. The chain couples TRBV12-3 or TRBV12-4 to TRBJ2-5, with a tentative D call TRBD2 (5 bases). The specimen sequenced was PBMCs or T cells enriched from blood (not recorded which). The TCR was taken from a man aged 35 to 55 who had recovered from COVID-19. CDR3: CASFTGLGSQYF. The CDR3 nucleotides read TGTGCCAGTTTTACCGGATTGGGGAGCCAGTACTTC.